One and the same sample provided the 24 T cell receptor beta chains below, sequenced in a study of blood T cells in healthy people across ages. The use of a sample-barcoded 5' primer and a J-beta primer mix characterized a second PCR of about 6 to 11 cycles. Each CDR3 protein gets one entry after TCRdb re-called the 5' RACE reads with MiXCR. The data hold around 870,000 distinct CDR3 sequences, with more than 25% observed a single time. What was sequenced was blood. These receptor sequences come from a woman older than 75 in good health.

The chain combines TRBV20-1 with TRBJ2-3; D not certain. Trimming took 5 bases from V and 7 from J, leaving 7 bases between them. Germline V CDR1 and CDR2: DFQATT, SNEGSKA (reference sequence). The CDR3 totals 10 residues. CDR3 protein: CSADQNTQYF. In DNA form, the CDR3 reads TGCAGTGCTGATCAAAATACGCAGTATTTT.

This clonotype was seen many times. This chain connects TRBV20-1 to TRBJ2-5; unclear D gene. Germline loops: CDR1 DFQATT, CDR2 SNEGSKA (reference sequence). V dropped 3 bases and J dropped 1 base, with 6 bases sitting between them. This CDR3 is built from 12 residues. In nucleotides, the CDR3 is TGCAGTGCTAGCCTGACCCAAGAGACCCAGTACTTC. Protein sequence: CSASLTQETQYF.

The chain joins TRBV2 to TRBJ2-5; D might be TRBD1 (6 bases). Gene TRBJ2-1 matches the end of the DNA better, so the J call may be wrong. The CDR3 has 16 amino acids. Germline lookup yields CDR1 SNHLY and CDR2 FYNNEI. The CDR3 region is CASSPQGLQSQETQFF. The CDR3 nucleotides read TGTGCCAGCAGTCCTCAGGGGCTACAATCCCAAGAGACCCAGTTCTTC.

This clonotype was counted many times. The CDR3 region has the DNA TGCAGTGCTTCATCTGTGATAAGCTCCTACGAGCAGTACTTC. The encoded protein is CSASSVISSYEQYF. The chain couples TRBV20-1 to TRBJ2-7; D is uncertain. Germline V gene lookup returns CDR1 DFQATT and CDR2 SNEGSKA (reference sequence). V gave up 5 bases and J gave up 0 bases, with 14 bases separating them. The CDR3 covers 14 residues.

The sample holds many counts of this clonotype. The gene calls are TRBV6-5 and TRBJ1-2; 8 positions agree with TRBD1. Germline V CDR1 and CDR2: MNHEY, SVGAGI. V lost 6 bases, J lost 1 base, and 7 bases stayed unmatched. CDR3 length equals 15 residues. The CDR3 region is CASRGNRGFNYGYTF. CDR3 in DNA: TGTGCCAGCAGAGGGAACAGGGGGTTTAACTATGGCTACACCTTC.

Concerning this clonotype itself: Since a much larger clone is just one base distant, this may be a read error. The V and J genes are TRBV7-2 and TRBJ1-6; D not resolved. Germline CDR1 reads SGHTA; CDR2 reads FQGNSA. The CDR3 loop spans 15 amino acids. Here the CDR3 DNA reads TGTGCCAGCAGCTTAGTCCAGGCACTTAATTCACCCCCCCACTTT. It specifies CASSLVQALNSPPHF.

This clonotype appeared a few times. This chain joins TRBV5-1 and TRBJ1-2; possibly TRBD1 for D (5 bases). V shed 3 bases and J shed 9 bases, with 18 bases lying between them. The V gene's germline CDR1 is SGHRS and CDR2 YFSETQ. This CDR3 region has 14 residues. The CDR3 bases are TGCGCCAGCAGCTCAACCCAGGGTCCTGCGAGCTACACCTTC. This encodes CASSSTQGPASYTF. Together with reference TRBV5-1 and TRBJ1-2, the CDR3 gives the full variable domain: KAGVTQTPRYLIKTRGQQVTLSCSPISGHRSVSWYQQTPGQGLQFLFEYFSETQRNKGNFPGRFSGRQFSNSRSEMNVSTLELGDSALYLCASSSTQGPASYTFGSGTRLTVV.

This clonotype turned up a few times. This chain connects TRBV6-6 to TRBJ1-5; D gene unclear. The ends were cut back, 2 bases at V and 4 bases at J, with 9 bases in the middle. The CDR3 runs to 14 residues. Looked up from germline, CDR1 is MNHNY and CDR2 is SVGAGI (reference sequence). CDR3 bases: TGTGCCAGCAGTTACCTTGACGGGAATCAGCCCCAGCATTTT. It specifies CASSYLDGNQPQHF.

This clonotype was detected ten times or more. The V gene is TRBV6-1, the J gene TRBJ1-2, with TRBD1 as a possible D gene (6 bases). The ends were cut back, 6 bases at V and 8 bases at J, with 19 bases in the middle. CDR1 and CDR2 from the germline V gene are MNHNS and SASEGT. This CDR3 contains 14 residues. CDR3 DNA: TGTGCCAGCAGAACGGCAGGGGTTTCGGGCGGCTACACCTTC. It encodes CASRTAGVSGGYTF.

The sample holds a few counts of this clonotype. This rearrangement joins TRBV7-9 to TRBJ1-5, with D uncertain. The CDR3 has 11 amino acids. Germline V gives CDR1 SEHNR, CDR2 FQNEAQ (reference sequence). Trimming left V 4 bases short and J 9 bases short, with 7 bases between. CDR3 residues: CASSSDGPQHF. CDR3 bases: TGTGCCAGCAGCTCGGATGGGCCCCAGCATTTT.

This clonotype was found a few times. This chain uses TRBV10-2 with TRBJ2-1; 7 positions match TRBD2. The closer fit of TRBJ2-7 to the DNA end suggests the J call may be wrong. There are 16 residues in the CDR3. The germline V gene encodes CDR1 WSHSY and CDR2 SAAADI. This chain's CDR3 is CASSESRGSPYNEQYF. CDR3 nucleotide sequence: TGCGCCAGCAGTGAGTCGCGGGGGAGCCCCTACAATGAGCAGTACTTC.

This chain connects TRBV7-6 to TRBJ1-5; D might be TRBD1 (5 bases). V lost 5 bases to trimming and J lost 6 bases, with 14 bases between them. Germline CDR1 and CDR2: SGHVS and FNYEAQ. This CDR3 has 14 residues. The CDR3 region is CASSPGGGIQPQHF. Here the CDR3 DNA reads TGTGCCAGCAGCCCTGGGGGTGGAATTCAGCCCCAGCATTTT.

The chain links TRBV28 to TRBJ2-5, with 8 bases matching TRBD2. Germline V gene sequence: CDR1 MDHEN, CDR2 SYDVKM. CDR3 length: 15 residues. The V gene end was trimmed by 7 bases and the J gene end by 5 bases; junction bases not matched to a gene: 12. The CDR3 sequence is CASTAGGLIGETQYF. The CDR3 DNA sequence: TGTGCCAGCACGGCGGGAGGACTAATAGGGGAGACCCAGTACTTC.

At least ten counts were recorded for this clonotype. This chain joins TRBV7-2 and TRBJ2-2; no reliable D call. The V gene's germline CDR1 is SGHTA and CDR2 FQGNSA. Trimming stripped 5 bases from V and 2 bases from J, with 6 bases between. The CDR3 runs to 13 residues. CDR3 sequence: CASSRTNTGELFF. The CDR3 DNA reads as TGTGCCAGCAGCCGAACTAACACCGGGGAGCTGTTTTTT. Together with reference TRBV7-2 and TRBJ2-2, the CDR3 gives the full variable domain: GAGVSQSPSNKVTEKGKDVELRCDPISGHTALYWYRQSLGQGLEFLIYFQGNSAPDKSGLPSDRFSAERTGGSVSTLTIQRTQQEDSAVYLCASSRTNTGELFFGEGSRLTVL.

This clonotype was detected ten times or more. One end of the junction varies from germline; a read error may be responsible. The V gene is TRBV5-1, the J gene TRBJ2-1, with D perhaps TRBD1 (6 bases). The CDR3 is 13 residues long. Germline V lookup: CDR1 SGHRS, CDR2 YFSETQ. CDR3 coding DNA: TGTGCCAGCAGTTTGGTAGGGGGCAATGAGCAGTTCTTC. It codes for CASSLVGGNEQFF.

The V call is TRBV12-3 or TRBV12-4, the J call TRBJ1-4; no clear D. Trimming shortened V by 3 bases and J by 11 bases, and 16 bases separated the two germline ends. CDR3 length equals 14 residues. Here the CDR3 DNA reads TGTGCCAGCAGTTTCCGACCGACTAGCGCCAAACTGTTTTTT. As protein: CASSFRPTSAKLFF.

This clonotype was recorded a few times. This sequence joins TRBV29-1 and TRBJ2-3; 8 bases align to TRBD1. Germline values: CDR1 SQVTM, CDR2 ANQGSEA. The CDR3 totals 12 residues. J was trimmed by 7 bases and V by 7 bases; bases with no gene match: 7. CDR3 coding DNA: TGCAGCGCCAGGGGGCTGTTGTATACGCAGTATTTT. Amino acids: CSARGLLYTQYF.

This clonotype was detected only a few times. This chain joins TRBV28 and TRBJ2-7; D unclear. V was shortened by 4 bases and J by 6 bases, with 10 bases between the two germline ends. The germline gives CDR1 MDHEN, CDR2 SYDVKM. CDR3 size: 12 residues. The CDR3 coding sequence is TGTGCCAGCAGTTCCCTTCCGCTCGAGCAGTACTTC. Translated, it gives CASSSLPLEQYF.

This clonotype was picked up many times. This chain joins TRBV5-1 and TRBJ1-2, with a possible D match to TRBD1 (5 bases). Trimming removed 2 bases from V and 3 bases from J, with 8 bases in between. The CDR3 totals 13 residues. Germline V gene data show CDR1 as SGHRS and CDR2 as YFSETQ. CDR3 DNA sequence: TGCGCCAGCAGCTTACAGGACCACTATGGCTACACCTTC. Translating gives CASSLQDHYGYTF.

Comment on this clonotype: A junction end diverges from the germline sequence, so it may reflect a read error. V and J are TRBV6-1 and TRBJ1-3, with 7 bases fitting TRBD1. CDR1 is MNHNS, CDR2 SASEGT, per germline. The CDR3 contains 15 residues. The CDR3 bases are TGTACCAGCAGCCCGGGACAGAGCTCTGGAAACACCATATATTTT. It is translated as CTSSPGQSSGNTIYF.

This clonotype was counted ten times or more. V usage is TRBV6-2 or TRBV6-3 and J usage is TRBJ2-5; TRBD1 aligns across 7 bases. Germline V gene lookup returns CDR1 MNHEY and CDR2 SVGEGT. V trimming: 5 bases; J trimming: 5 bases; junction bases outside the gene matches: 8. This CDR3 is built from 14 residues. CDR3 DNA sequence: TGTGCCAGCAGTGCGGACAGGATTGGGGAGACCCAGTACTTC. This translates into CASSADRIGETQYF.

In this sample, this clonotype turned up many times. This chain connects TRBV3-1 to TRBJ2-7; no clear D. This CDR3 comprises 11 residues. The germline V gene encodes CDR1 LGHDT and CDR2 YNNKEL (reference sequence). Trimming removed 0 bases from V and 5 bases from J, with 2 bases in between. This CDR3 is CASSQEHEQYF. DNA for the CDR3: TGTGCCAGCAGCCAAGAGCACGAGCAGTACTTC.

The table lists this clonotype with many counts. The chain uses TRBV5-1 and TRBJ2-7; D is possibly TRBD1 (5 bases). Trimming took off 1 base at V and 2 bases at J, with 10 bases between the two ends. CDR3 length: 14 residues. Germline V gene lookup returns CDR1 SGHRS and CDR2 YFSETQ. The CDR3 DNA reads TGCGCCAGCAGCTTGACAGGAATGACCTACGAGCAGTACTTC. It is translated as CASSLTGMTYEQYF. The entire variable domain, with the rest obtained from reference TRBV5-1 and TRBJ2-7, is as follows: KAGVTQTPRYLIKTRGQQVTLSCSPISGHRSVSWYQQTPGQGLQFLFEYFSETQRNKGNFPGRFSGRQFSNSRSEMNVSTLELGDSALYLCASSLTGMTYEQYFGPGTRLTVT.

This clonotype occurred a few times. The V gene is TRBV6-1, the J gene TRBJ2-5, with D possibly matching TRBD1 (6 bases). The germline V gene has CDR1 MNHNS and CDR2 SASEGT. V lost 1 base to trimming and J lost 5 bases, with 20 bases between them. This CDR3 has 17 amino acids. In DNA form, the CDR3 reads TGTGCCAGCAGTGAAGGTGGGGGCTTCCACGAAGGGGAGACCCAGTACTTC. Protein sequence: CASSEGGGFHEGETQYF.